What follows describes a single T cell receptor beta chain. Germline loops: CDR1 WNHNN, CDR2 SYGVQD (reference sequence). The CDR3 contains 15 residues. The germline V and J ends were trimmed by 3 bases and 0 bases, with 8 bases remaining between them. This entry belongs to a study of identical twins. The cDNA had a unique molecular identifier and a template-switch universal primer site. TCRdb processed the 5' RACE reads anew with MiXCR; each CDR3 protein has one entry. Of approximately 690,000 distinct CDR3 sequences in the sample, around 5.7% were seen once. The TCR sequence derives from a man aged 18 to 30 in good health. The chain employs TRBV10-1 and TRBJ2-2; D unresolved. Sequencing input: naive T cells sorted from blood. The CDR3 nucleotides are TGCGCCAGCAGTGACAGTTCCGCGAACACCGGGGAGCTGTTTTTT. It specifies CASSDSSANTGELFF.